A single sample gave rise to the 29 T cell receptor beta chains below, sequenced in a study of blood T cells in healthy people across ages. The use of a sample-barcoded 5' primer and a J-beta primer mix characterized a second PCR of about 7 to 12 cycles. TCRdb used MiXCR to reprocess the 5' RACE reads, holding one entry per CDR3 protein. The table has some 1.5 million distinct CDR3 sequences, roughly 43% seen once. The sequenced material came from blood. These receptor sequences come from a woman under 30 in good health.

The chain has TRBV9 and TRBJ2-7; tentative D call: TRBD1 (5 bases). Germline V gene lookup returns CDR1 SGDLS and CDR2 YYNGEE. V was shortened by 1 base and J by 3 bases, with 14 bases between the two germline ends. The CDR3 covers 15 residues. The CDR3 DNA follows: TGTGCCAGCAGCGTAAAGGTTGCGGACAACTACGAGCAGTACTTC. Its translation is CASSVKVADNYEQYF.

The count of this clonotype is one. The J gene is TRBJ1-1, the V gene TRBV28; D not certain. The V gene's germline CDR1 is MDHEN and CDR2 SYDVKM. The length of the CDR3 is 14 residues. The V gene lost 0 bases and the J gene lost 5 bases, with 10 bases spanning the gap. CDR3 protein: CASSLWAIETEAFF. The CDR3 DNA is TGTGCCAGCAGTTTATGGGCGATAGAGACTGAAGCTTTCTTT.

The chain links TRBV4-1 to TRBJ1-5; 7 nucleotides align to TRBD1. The CDR3 extends over 14 amino acids. CDR1 is MGHRA, CDR2 YSYEKL, per germline. The V gene end was trimmed by 5 bases and the J gene end by 6 bases; junction bases not matched to a gene: 7. CDR3 region: CASSLQTGLQPQHF. CDR3 nucleotide sequence: TGCGCCAGCAGCTTACAGACAGGGCTTCAGCCCCAGCATTTT.

A few counts support this clonotype. The CDR3, as DNA: TGCGCCAGCAGCCAAGATCGTAGGGCTGGTCAGCCCCAGCATTTT. Encoded protein: CASSQDRRAGQPQHF. The rearrangement joins TRBV4-1 to TRBJ1-5; D gene ambiguous. V lost 0 bases to trimming and J lost 6 bases, with 12 bases between them. There are 15 residues in the CDR3. Germline CDR1 reads MGHRA; CDR2 reads YSYEKL.

V usage is TRBV5-1 and J usage is TRBJ2-3; D not certain. The CDR3 spans 11 residues. Germline lookup yields CDR1 SGHRS and CDR2 YFSETQ. V lost 7 bases, J lost 5 bases, and 8 bases lay in between. CDR3 sequence reads: CASANRDTQYF. The DNA for the CDR3 is TGCGCCAGCGCCAATCGAGATACGCAGTATTTT.

The rearrangement joins TRBV6-6 to TRBJ1-5; maybe TRBD1 (6 bases). The germline V and J ends were trimmed by 3 bases and 6 bases, with 9 bases remaining between them. The germline gives CDR1 MNHNY, CDR2 SVGAGI (reference sequence). There are 13 residues in the CDR3. The DNA for the CDR3 is TGTGCCAGCAGTTATGAGGGGGTTCAGCCCCAGCATTTT. Its protein is CASSYEGVQPQHF.

This clonotype was seen at least ten times. This chain connects TRBV4-3 to TRBJ2-6; tentatively, D is TRBD2 (5 bases). CDR1 LGHNA and CDR2 YSLEER come from the germline V gene. This CDR3 is 14 amino acids long. V was trimmed by 6 bases and J by 2 bases, leaving 8 bases between them. DNA for the CDR3: TGCGCCAGCAGAGAGGGAGCTGGGGCCAACGTCCTGACTTTC. It translates to CASREGAGANVLTF.

This clonotype has just a few counts. CDR3 amino acids: CASSPDRVDTQYF. For the CDR3, the DNA is TGTGCCAGCAGTCCCGACCGCGTAGATACGCAGTATTTT. The J gene is TRBJ2-3, the V gene TRBV6-5, with D uncertain. This CDR3 is 13 amino acids long. Germline CDR1 reads MNHEY; CDR2 reads SVGAGI. V lost 5 bases to trimming and J lost 5 bases, with 11 bases between them.

The CDR3 reads CASRKTGGSYEQYF. CDR3 coding DNA: TGTGCCAGCAGAAAGACAGGGGGCTCCTACGAGCAGTACTTC. The chain is built from TRBV5-5 and TRBJ2-7, with TRBD1 identical over 9 bases. Trimming cost V 5 bases and J 0 bases; bases outside gene matches: 3. From germline, CDR1 is SGHKS and CDR2 YYEKEE (reference sequence). There are 14 residues in the CDR3.

The chain recombines TRBV27 with TRBJ2-5, with 12 bases matching TRBD1. This CDR3 spans 16 amino acids. The germline V gene encodes CDR1 MNHEY and CDR2 SMNVEV (reference sequence). Trimming cost V 4 bases and J 2 bases; bases outside gene matches: 5. CDR3 amino acids: CASSYVGQGAQETQYF. DNA of the CDR3: TGTGCCAGCAGTTATGTGGGACAGGGGGCTCAAGAGACCCAGTACTTC.

This clonotype was counted only a few times. The chain recombines TRBV20-1 with TRBJ2-1, with 10 bases aligning to TRBD2. This CDR3 is built from 16 residues. The germline V gene encodes CDR1 DFQATT and CDR2 SNEGSKA (reference sequence). The V segment lost 3 bases and the J segment 4 bases; nucleotides outside the gene matches: 9. The chain's CDR3 is CSASPPPGLAYNEQFF. The CDR3 DNA reads as TGCAGTGCTAGTCCTCCTCCGGGACTAGCGTACAATGAGCAGTTCTTC.

The chain links TRBV9 to TRBJ2-1; D is ambiguous. The CDR3 sequence is 8 residues long. V lost 4 bases and J lost 14, with 4 bases in between. Germline-derived CDR1 and CDR2 are SGDLS and YYNGEE. The CDR3 protein is CASSQEFF. The CDR3 region has the DNA TGTGCCAGCAGCCAAGAGTTCTTC.

This chain joins TRBV12-3 or TRBV12-4 and TRBJ2-7; 7 positions agree with TRBD2. The CDR3 runs 18 residues. The J segment lost 7 bases and the V segment lost 3 bases, leaving 21 bases of the junction unmatched. CDR3 sequence (DNA): TGTGCCAGCAGTTTCGGGTCTAGCGGAAGCCCCTCCTACAATGAGCAGTACTTC. It specifies CASSFGSSGSPSYNEQYF.

As to this clonotype: An end of the junction differs from the germline gene, which may be a read error. Written as DNA, the CDR3 is TGTGCCAGCAGTCCGCACAGCTACGGGCAGTACTTC. Amino acid sequence: CASSPHSYGQYF. This chain joins TRBV2 and TRBJ2-7; D not certain. The germline gives CDR1 SNHLY, CDR2 FYNNEI. This CDR3 comprises 12 residues.

The chain recombines TRBV28 with TRBJ2-5; 10 bases are a match to TRBD2. CDR3 size: 16 residues. Germline CDR1 MDHEN, CDR2 SYDVKM. The V gene end was trimmed by 6 bases and the J gene end by 0 bases; junction bases not matched to a gene: 7. The DNA of the CDR3 is TGTGCCAGCAGGCGCAAACTAGCGGGGAACCAAGAGACCCAGTACTTC. Protein product: CASRRKLAGNQETQYF.

The CDR3 sequence: CASSPTGGTEQFF. The DNA of the CDR3 is TGTGCCAGCAGCCCTACAGGGGGCACTGAGCAGTTCTTC. The rearrangement uses TRBV3-1 and TRBJ2-1, with 9 bases that match TRBD1. The V gene's germline CDR1 is LGHDT and CDR2 YNNKEL (reference sequence). The CDR3 covers 13 residues. The J segment lost 9 bases and the V segment lost 4 bases, leaving 4 bases of the junction unmatched.

On this clonotype itself: This may arise from a read error, as a much more abundant clone is one base away. The rearrangement links TRBV12-3 or TRBV12-4 to TRBJ2-3, with D perhaps assigned TRBD1 or TRBD2 (6 bases each). The CDR3 loop spans 15 amino acids. The CDR3 loop is CASSLASGGTATQYF. Written as DNA, the CDR3 is TGTGCCAGCAGTTTAGCGTCCGGGGGCACAGCTACGCAGTATTTT.

The CDR3 protein is CSVDRGSRETQYF. Written as DNA, the CDR3 is TGCAGCGTTGACCGGGGAAGCCGAGAGACCCAGTACTTC. The rearrangement joins TRBV29-1 to TRBJ2-5; maybe TRBD2 (5 bases). With 3 bases removed from V and 4 bases from J, the gap between germline ends came to 12 bases. Germline values: CDR1 SQVTM, CDR2 ANQGSEA. CDR3 length: 13 residues.

The gene calls are TRBV4-3 and TRBJ1-4; no clear D gene. The CDR3 covers 15 residues. Trimming took 0 bases from V and 3 from J, leaving 8 bases between them. Germline V gives CDR1 LGHNA, CDR2 YSLEER. CDR3 loop: CASSQDGVPNEKLFF. CDR3 coding DNA: TGCGCCAGCAGCCAAGATGGAGTACCTAATGAAAAACTGTTTTTT.

The chain uses TRBV6-6 and TRBJ1-1; D might be TRBD1 (5 bases). Germline-derived CDR1 and CDR2 are MNHNY and SVGAGI (reference sequence). The CDR3 extends over 13 amino acids. V lost 6 bases, J lost 4 bases, and 12 bases lay in between. CDR3 DNA: TGTGCCAGCAGCAATTCGGGGGTCACTGAAGCTTTCTTT. Amino acid sequence: CASSNSGVTEAFF.

This clonotype appeared a few times. The CDR3 DNA sequence: TGTGCCAGCAGCTTAATCCTAGCGGGGTTCGAGCAGTACTTC. As protein: CASSLILAGFEQYF. V usage is TRBV7-3 and J usage is TRBJ2-4; the match to TRBD2 covers 9 bases. Judging by the DNA end, TRBJ2-7 fits better; the J call may be wrong. Germline V CDR1 and CDR2: SGHTA, FQGTGA. CDR3 length: 14 amino acids.

This clonotype was observed a handful of times. The chain employs TRBV28 and TRBJ1-2; TRBD1 matches at 8 bases. Germline CDR1 and CDR2: MDHEN and SYDVKM. Germline trimming cut 3 bases from V and 2 bases from J; bases unmatched to any gene: 8. The CDR3 spans 16 residues. The CDR3 nucleotides read TGTGCCAGCAGTTTCTTGGGGACAGGCGACAACTATGGCTACACCTTC. This translates into CASSFLGTGDNYGYTF.

The chain uses TRBV20-1 and TRBJ2-5; possible D gene TRBD1, 6 bases. Germline assignment: CDR1 DFQATT and CDR2 SNEGSKA (reference sequence). This CDR3 contains 15 residues. The V end lost 5 bases, the J end lost 4 bases, and 20 bases lay between the germline ends. The DNA of the CDR3 is TGCAGTGCTGAGGGGGACACAAGCCGAGGAGAGACCCAGTACTTC. The encoded protein is CSAEGDTSRGETQYF.

The J gene is TRBJ1-5, the V gene TRBV4-2, with D possibly TRBD1 on 6 matching bases. This CDR3 spans 17 amino acids. Trimming pared 4 bases from V and 7 bases from J, leaving 23 bases between. The germline V gene has CDR1 LGHNA and CDR2 YNFKEQ. The CDR3 DNA follows: TGTGCCAGCAGCCGAGATCTTACAGGGAGGTACAACCAGCCCCAGCATTTT. Its translation is CASSRDLTGRYNQPQHF.

This chain uses TRBV20-1 with TRBJ2-4, with 9 bases that match TRBD2. With the DNA end fitting TRBJ2-7 better, the J assignment may be wrong. The CDR3 is made up of 12 amino acids. The germline V gene encodes CDR1 DFQATT and CDR2 SNEGSKA (reference sequence). Written as DNA, the CDR3 is TGCAGTGCGAGCGGGGGGTTATACGAGCAGTACTTC. Its protein product is CSASGGLYEQYF.

The V and J genes are TRBV7-2 and TRBJ1-6, with a weak D call TRBD1 (6 bases). The CDR3 has 15 amino acids. Germline V gene sequence: CDR1 SGHTA, CDR2 FQGNSA. V dropped 2 bases and J dropped 7 bases, with 12 bases sitting between them. CDR3 in amino acids: CASSLQGLPNSPLHF. CDR3 DNA sequence: TGTGCCAGCAGCTTACAGGGGTTGCCGAATTCACCCCTCCACTTT.

This clonotype was observed a handful of times. The chain carries TRBV12-3 or TRBV12-4 and TRBJ2-3, with TRBD1 matching 10 bases. This CDR3 has 15 amino acids. The ends lost 6 bases at V and 7 bases at J; junction bases unmatched: 10. CDR3 amino acids: CASRPGTGESNTQYF. The CDR3 region has the DNA TGTGCCAGCAGACCCGGGACAGGGGAATCAAATACGCAGTATTTT.

This clonotype occurred many times. The CDR3 region has the DNA TGCAGTGCTGAAGCTCTAAACCCCAAAAACATTCAGTACTTC. Encoded protein: CSAEALNPKNIQYF. This sequence joins TRBV20-1 and TRBJ2-4; D is unresolved. With 5 bases removed from V and 2 bases from J, the gap between germline ends came to 13 bases. The germline V gene has CDR1 DFQATT and CDR2 SNEGSKA (reference sequence). The CDR3 length is 14 residues.

The rearrangement uses TRBV9 and TRBJ2-1; a weak D match, TRBD2 (6 bases). This CDR3 contains 16 residues. With 4 bases removed from V and 2 bases from J, the gap between germline ends came to 16 bases. The germline V gene has CDR1 SGDLS and CDR2 YYNGEE. The CDR3 reads CASSTGLASPYNEQFF. The CDR3 DNA sequence: TGTGCCAGCAGCACCGGTCTAGCGTCGCCCTACAATGAGCAGTTCTTC. Full variable domain (missing parts from reference TRBV9 and TRBJ2-1): DSGVTQTPKHLITATGQRVTLRCSPRSGDLSVYWYQQSLDQGLQFLIQYYNGEERAKGNILERFSAQQFPDLHSELNLSSLELGDSALYFCASSTGLASPYNEQFFGPGTRLTVL.